These 3 T cell receptor beta chains originate from one sample sequenced in a study of cytomegalovirus exposure and HLA in healthy donors. The PCR used 60 Vbeta and 13 Jbeta primers. The assay was immunoSEQ multiplex PCR, and TCRdb's table has in-frame clones only and misses some. The sample holds about 100,000 clones, around 76% seen once. Sequences were obtained from PBMCs. These TCRs come from a woman aged 45-65 years in good health and CMV-seropositive.

The J gene is TRBJ2-2, the V gene TRBV5-1, with no clear D. Germline CDR1 SGHRS, CDR2 YFSETQ. The CDR3 contains 13 residues. Trimming cost V 4 bases and J 2 bases, with 6 bases left between them. The CDR3 here is CASSAYNTGELFF. The CDR3 DNA is TGCGCCAGCAGCGCCTATAACACCGGGGAGCTGTTTTTT.

The chain is built from TRBV7-9 and TRBJ1-1; D is uncertain. The CDR3 runs to 13 residues. Germline CDR1 SEHNR, CDR2 FQNEAQ (reference sequence). The ends were cut back, 10 bases at V and 1 base at J, with 13 bases in the middle. Written as DNA, the CDR3 is TGTGCCATGGGCTCGAACCCGAACACTGAAGCTTTCTTT. Translated: CAMGSNPNTEAFF.

The rearrangement joins TRBV9 to TRBJ2-5; TRBD2 matches at 12 bases. Trimming took 4 bases from V and 0 from J; bases not matched to a gene: 7. The CDR3 covers 17 residues. CDR1 SGDLS and CDR2 YYNGEE come from the germline V gene. The CDR3: CASSQGLAGGYQETQYF. For the CDR3, the DNA is TGTGCCAGCAGCCAGGGGCTAGCGGGGGGGTACCAAGAGACCCAGTACTTC.